This entry describes one T cell receptor (beta chain). These data are taken from a study of blood T cell repertoires in COVID-19. About the research overall: Whether acute or convalescent, the COVID-19 samples came from the United States, Italy and Spain.

Only in-frame clones appear in the TCRdb table, and some are missing; sequencing was by immunoSEQ multiplex PCR. Seen here are 200,000 to 250,000 clones, roughly 89% observed once, and the top ten hold roughly 6%. Germline-derived CDR1 and CDR2 are SGHVS and FQNEAQ. V shed 3 bases, J shed 4 bases, and the junction held 11 bases outside the gene matches. CDR3 length: 16 residues. V gene TRBV7-8 combines with J gene TRBJ2-7; 8 bases are shared with TRBD2. Material for sequencing was peripheral blood. The receptor comes from a man in his sixties who had recovered from COVID-19. The CDR3 nucleotides are TGTGCCAGCAGCTTCGGGCGAAGCGGGAGAGCGTACGAGCAGTACTTC. Its translation is CASSFGRSGRAYEQYF.